The 24 T cell receptor beta chains listed next were all sequenced from one sample in a study of regulatory T cells in long-lasting Graves disease. The TCR beta library used iRepertoire HTBI primers with Arm-PCR amplification of CDR3. TCRdb analysed the multiplex PCR reads with MiXCR anew, one entry per CDR3 protein. The top ten hold 7.8% of the sample, which has fewer than 450,000 distinct CDR3 sequences, about 15% seen once. As to time point: newly diagnosed GD, antithyroid drugs for less than 3 months. Making the TCR library involved RNA that had been extracted from PBMCs. These data were also reused for a study on T cells in Graves' hyperthyroidism and ophthalmopathy.

The sample in question was peripheral blood mononuclear cells (PBMCs), obtained at new diagnosis, from a patient treated with antithyroid drugs. The source of these receptors is a woman aged 40 to 50 with Graves disease.

This clonotype was seen more than once but under ten times. CDR3 residues: CASKSGQVLYGYTF. The CDR3 DNA reads as TGTGCCAGCAAATCCGGACAGGTCCTTTATGGCTACACCTTC. The rearrangement uses TRBV2 and TRBJ1-2; 7 bases match TRBD1. The CDR3 has 14 amino acids. The V and J ends lost 7 bases and 5 bases, in that order; junction bases with no gene match: 10. The germline gives CDR1 SNHLY, CDR2 FYNNEI.

In this sample, this clonotype turned up many times. The chain is built from TRBV12-5 and TRBJ2-7, with 8 positions matching TRBD2. The CDR3 has 14 residues. Germline assignment: CDR1 LGHNT and CDR2 FRNRAP. The V gene end was trimmed by 5 bases and the J gene end by 4 bases; junction bases not matched to a gene: 7. The CDR3 loop reads CASGPQGGRYEQYF. The DNA of the CDR3 is TGTGCTAGTGGTCCACAGGGCGGGAGGTACGAGCAGTACTTC.

A word on this clonotype: A read error is possible here, since a much larger clone lies one base away. The chain couples TRBV2 to TRBJ2-7; D possibly corresponds to TRBD2 (5 bases). The CDR3 runs to 14 residues. Per the germline V gene, CDR1 is SNHLY and CDR2 is FYNNEI. V lost 10 bases and J 6 bases, leaving 22 bases between the germline ends. CDR3 nucleotides: TGTGCCATCCTATCAACCGGGGAGCCTTGCGAGCAGTACTTC. This translates into CAILSTGEPCEQYF. The variable domain in full, completed from reference TRBV2 and TRBJ2-7, reads EPEVTQTPSHQVTQMGQEVILRCVPISNHLYFYWYRQILGQKVEFLVSFYNNEISEKSEIFDDQFSVERPDGSNFTLKIRSTKLEDSAMYFCAILSTGEPCEQYFGPGTRLTVT.

The table lists this clonotype with many counts. The chain links TRBV27 to TRBJ2-6, with no clear D. V lost 2 bases and J 2 bases, leaving 13 bases between the germline ends. This CDR3 has 17 residues. Looked up from germline, CDR1 is MNHEY and CDR2 is SMNVEV (reference sequence). This CDR3 is CASSLMGSSTGANVLTF. The CDR3 nucleotides read TGTGCCAGCAGTTTAATGGGCAGCTCCACTGGGGCCAACGTCCTGACTTTC.

This chain connects TRBV18 to TRBJ2-1; TRBD1 matches at 11 bases. The J segment lost 9 bases and the V segment lost 5 bases, leaving 9 bases of the junction unmatched. The CDR3 spans 15 residues. Germline assignment: CDR1 KGHSH and CDR2 LQKENI. CDR3 protein: CASSAGQGALVEQFF. The CDR3 DNA reads TGTGCCAGCTCAGCTGGACAGGGGGCGTTGGTTGAGCAGTTCTTC.

The gene calls are TRBV5-4 and TRBJ2-2; D may be TRBD2 (7 bases). The CDR3 has 15 residues. Trimming left V 3 bases short and J 3 bases short, with 12 bases between. Germline loops: CDR1 SGHNT, CDR2 YYREEE (reference sequence). The CDR3 DNA reads as TGTGCCAGCAGCTGGGGGGCGGGAGACACCGGGGAGCTGTTTTTT. It specifies CASSWGAGDTGELFF.

This sequence joins TRBV13 and TRBJ2-5; 14 nucleotides line up with TRBD2. Per the germline V gene, CDR1 is PRHDT and CDR2 is FYEKMQ (reference sequence). J was trimmed by 5 bases and V by 5 bases; bases with no gene match: 10. The CDR3 contains 17 residues. The CDR3 spells CASSPTGTSGRGETQYF. The CDR3 DNA reads as TGTGCCAGCAGCCCAACCGGGACTAGCGGGAGAGGCGAGACCCAGTACTTC. Combining the CDR3 with reference TRBV13 and TRBJ2-5 gives the whole variable domain AAGVIQSPRHLIKEKRETATLKCYPIPRHDTVYWYQQGPGQDPQFLISFYEKMQSDKGSIPDRFSAQQFSDYHSELNMSSLELGDSALYFCASSPTGTSGRGETQYFGPGTRLLVL.

V and J are TRBV24-1 and TRBJ2-2; 8 bases map to TRBD2. Germline trimming cut 9 bases from V and 3 bases from J; bases unmatched to any gene: 11. Germline V CDR1 and CDR2: KGHDR, SFDVKD. The CDR3 is 16 residues long. CDR3 sequence: CATRPTSGTDTGELFF. The DNA for the CDR3 is TGTGCCACCCGCCCAACTAGCGGAACTGACACCGGGGAGCTGTTTTTT.

This clonotype was observed at least ten times. The rearrangement links TRBV7-9 to TRBJ1-1; TRBD1 matches at 7 bases. The germline V gene has CDR1 SEHNR and CDR2 FQNEAQ (reference sequence). This CDR3 contains 15 residues. V was pared by 7 bases and J by 1 base, with 9 bases of the junction left unmatched. The CDR3 region has the DNA TGTGCCAGCACGAGGGGTTGGACAGGGAACACTGAAGCTTTCTTT. Its translation is CASTRGWTGNTEAFF.

The sample holds a few counts of this clonotype. The V and J genes are TRBV27 and TRBJ2-7; TRBD2 matches at 8 bases. The length of the CDR3 is 17 residues. The germline V gene encodes CDR1 MNHEY and CDR2 SMNVEV (reference sequence). V gave up 0 bases and J gave up 2 bases; unmatched junction bases: 9. CDR3 in amino acids: CASSLSNQREIPYEQYF. The CDR3 nucleotides read TGTGCCAGCAGTTTATCGAACCAGCGGGAGATCCCCTACGAGCAGTACTTC.

This clonotype was seen only a few times. This sequence joins TRBV10-2 and TRBJ2-1, with TRBD1 as a possible D gene (6 bases). Germline CDR1 is WSHSY and CDR2 is SAAADI. V gave up 3 bases and J gave up 3 bases, with 18 bases separating them. The CDR3 spans 17 residues. The CDR3 loop is CASSDKEEGVLYNEQFF. CDR3 in DNA: TGCGCCAGCAGTGACAAAGAAGAGGGGGTCCTCTACAATGAGCAGTTCTTC.

The gene calls are TRBV7-9 and TRBJ1-1; 7 bases are shared with TRBD1. V dropped 3 bases and J dropped 7; count of bases not matched to a gene: 5. CDR3 size: 13 residues. The germline CDR1 and CDR2 sequences are SEHNR and FQNEAQ (reference sequence). CDR3 sequence (DNA): TGTGCCAGCAGCTTGAACCCAGGGGGTGAAGCTTTCTTT. It yields the protein CASSLNPGGEAFF.

This clonotype was counted many times. This rearrangement joins TRBV2 to TRBJ1-1; the D is unclear. The CDR3 is made up of 11 amino acids. V was pared by 10 bases and J by 6 bases, with 12 bases between. Germline CDR1 is SNHLY and CDR2 is FYNNEI. DNA of the CDR3: TGTGCCACGCTGGGGAGGGCTGAAGCTTTCTTT. Translation gives CATLGRAEAFF.

This clonotype has at least ten counts. The chain couples TRBV12-3 or TRBV12-4 to TRBJ2-2, with D possibly being TRBD1 or TRBD2 (6 bases each). CDR3 size: 15 residues. V dropped 3 bases and J dropped 5 bases, with 13 bases sitting between them. CDR3: CASSLLAGTTGELFF. The CDR3 DNA reads as TGTGCCAGCAGTTTGCTGGCGGGGACAACCGGGGAGCTGTTTTTT.

Concerning this clonotype itself: This could be a read error, since a much larger clone is one nucleotide away. The V and J genes are TRBV3-1 and TRBJ2-7, with 12 bases that match TRBD2. V dropped 0 bases and J dropped 1; count of bases not matched to a gene: 10. CDR1 LGHDT and CDR2 YNNKEL come from the germline V gene (reference sequence). The CDR3 runs 19 residues. In nucleotides, the CDR3 is TGTGCCAGCAGCCAAGATTCTACAGGACTAGCGGGACCTTCCTACGAGCAGTACTTC. Protein sequence: CASSQDSTGLAGPSYEQYF.

This clonotype has just a few counts. This may come from a read error, since a much larger clone is one base off. The rearrangement links TRBV12-3 or TRBV12-4 to TRBJ2-7, with 8 nucleotides matching TRBD2. This CDR3 is 13 amino acids long. In DNA, the CDR3 is TGTGCCAGCAGCGCGGGTAGCGGGATCGAGCGGTACTTC. Translating it yields CASSAGSGIERYF.

The V call is TRBV3-1, the J call TRBJ2-7, with TRBD1 identical over 10 bases. V lost 4 bases and J lost 3; bases outside the gene matches: 3. Looked up from germline, CDR1 is LGHDT and CDR2 is YNNKEL (reference sequence). The length of the CDR3 is 14 residues. The CDR3 region is CASSRGTGVYEQYF. The CDR3 coding sequence is TGTGCCAGCAGCCGCGGGACAGGGGTCTACGAGCAGTACTTC.

There are many counts of this clonotype. The gene calls are TRBV12-5 and TRBJ2-3, with 7 bases that match TRBD2. The CDR3 is made up of 18 amino acids. Looked up from germline, CDR1 is LGHNT and CDR2 is FRNRAP. J gave up 4 bases and V 6 bases, and 19 bases lay outside the gene matches. CDR3 DNA: TGTGCTAGTGGACAACCCTTGGGCCGGGGGGTGTGGGCAGATACGCAGTATTTT. This gives the protein CASGQPLGRGVWADTQYF.

The CDR3 bases are TGTGCCAGCAGCCCCGGACTAGCGGGAGCGGTCACAGATACGCAGTATTTT. It specifies CASSPGLAGAVTDTQYF. The J gene is TRBJ2-3, the V gene TRBV5-6, with 13 bases lining up with TRBD2. Per the germline V gene, CDR1 is SGHDT and CDR2 is YYEEEE. Losses at the gene ends were 4 bases for V and 2 bases for J; bases not matched to a gene: 7. The CDR3 runs to 17 residues.

This sequence joins TRBV4-1 and TRBJ2-1, with 11 bases lining up with TRBD2. The CDR3 consists of 16 residues. In germline, CDR1 is MGHRA, CDR2 YSYEKL. The junction had 6 bases not matched to a gene; V was cut back by 4 bases and J by 4 bases. The CDR3 DNA is TGCGCCAGCAGCCCTTCGGGACTAGCGGCATACAATGAGCAGTTCTTC. This encodes CASSPSGLAAYNEQFF.

This clonotype was picked up many times. CDR3 sequence reads: CASSFPGQGKSHEQYF. DNA for the CDR3: TGTGCCAGCAGTTTTCCCGGACAGGGGAAGAGCCACGAGCAGTACTTC. The J gene is TRBJ2-7, the V gene TRBV28; 9 bases line up with TRBD1. The CDR3 has 16 amino acids. The junction had 11 bases not matched to a gene; V was cut back by 3 bases and J by 5 bases. CDR1 is MDHEN and CDR2 is SYDVKM in the germline V gene.

This chain uses TRBV2 with TRBJ1-4; possible D gene TRBD1, 5 bases. The CDR3 is 16 amino acids. The V end was cut by 1 base, the J end by 6 bases, with 15 bases between. Per the germline V gene, CDR1 is SNHLY and CDR2 is FYNNEI. CDR3 coding DNA: TGTGCCAGCAGTGAAGGGGATGACAGCCCCTATGAAAAACTGTTTTTT. Protein: CASSEGDDSPYEKLFF.

A few counts support this clonotype. This sequence joins TRBV19 and TRBJ1-1; 9 bases agree with TRBD1. With 7 bases clipped from V and 5 bases from J, the junction kept 8 bases outside the gene matches. The V gene's germline CDR1 is LNHDA and CDR2 SQIVND (reference sequence). CDR3 length equals 14 residues. The CDR3, as DNA: TGTGCCAGTACCCTGGGACAGGGTTATACTGAAGCTTTCTTT. Translating gives CASTLGQGYTEAFF. The full variable domain, with the rest looked up from reference TRBV19 and TRBJ1-1, is DGGITQSPKYLFRKEGQNVTLSCEQNLNHDAMYWYRQDPGQGLRLIYYSQIVNDFQKGDIAEGYSVSREKKESFPLTVTSAQKNPTAFYLCASTLGQGYTEAFFGQGTRLTVV.

This clonotype was detected only a few times. The V call is TRBV3-1, the J call TRBJ1-2; D is perhaps TRBD1 (5 bases). This CDR3 contains 14 residues. Per the germline V gene, CDR1 is LGHDT and CDR2 is YNNKEL (reference sequence). V lost 1 base and J lost 6, with 12 bases in between. The CDR3 DNA reads as TGTGCCAGCAGCCAAGCCGGGGCCTCGGATGGCTACACCTTC. Protein: CASSQAGASDGYTF.